This T cell receptor beta chain was captured by sequencing in a study of OX40 agonist ivuxolimab in advanced cancers. Overall study context: As their treatment, patients were administered ivuxolimab, an agonistic anti-OX40 (CD134) antibody. Prior therapy, whether anti-PD-1, anti-PD-L1 or anti-CTLA-4, was allowed, and roughly 44% had some.

This CDR3 spans 11 amino acids. Germline V gene sequence: CDR1 WSHSY, CDR2 SAAADI. V lost 7 bases and J 6 bases, leaving 6 bases between the germline ends. Data came from immunoSEQ multiplex PCR; TCRdb stores just in-frame clones and leaves some out. The table lists some 85,000 clones, roughly nine tenths of them singletons. The receptor was derived from an adult with an advanced solid tumor such as melanoma, head and neck, liver or kidney cancer. The source material was CD4+ or CD8+ T cells sorted from blood, sampled in a trial of the OX40 agonist ivuxolimab. This chain connects TRBV10-2 to TRBJ2-2; D gene unclear. The CDR3 DNA sequence: TGCGCCAGCAAACGGGCCGGGGAGCTGTTTTTT. Its protein product is CASKRAGELFF.